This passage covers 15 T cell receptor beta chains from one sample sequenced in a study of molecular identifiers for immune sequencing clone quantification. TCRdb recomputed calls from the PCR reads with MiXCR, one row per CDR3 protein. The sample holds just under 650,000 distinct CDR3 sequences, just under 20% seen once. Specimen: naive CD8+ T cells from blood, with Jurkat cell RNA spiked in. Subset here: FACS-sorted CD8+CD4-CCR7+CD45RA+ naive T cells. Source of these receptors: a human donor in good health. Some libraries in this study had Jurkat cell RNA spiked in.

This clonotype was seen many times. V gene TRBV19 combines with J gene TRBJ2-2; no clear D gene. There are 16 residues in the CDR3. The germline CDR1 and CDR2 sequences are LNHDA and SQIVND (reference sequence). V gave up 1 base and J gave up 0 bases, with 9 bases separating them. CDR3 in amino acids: CASSIATGANTGELFF. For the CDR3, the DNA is TGTGCCAGTAGTATAGCCACCGGAGCGAACACCGGGGAGCTGTTTTTT. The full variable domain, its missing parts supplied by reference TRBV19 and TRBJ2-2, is DGGITQSPKYLFRKEGQNVTLSCEQNLNHDAMYWYRQDPGQGLRLIYYSQIVNDFQKGDIAEGYSVSREKKESFPLTVTSAQKNPTAFYLCASSIATGANTGELFFGEGSRLTVL.

CDR3 bases: TGCAGTGCTTTGGACAGCAACAATGAGCAGTTCTTC. Translating gives CSALDSNNEQFF. The chain carries TRBV20-1 and TRBJ2-1, with a tentative D call TRBD1 (6 bases). The CDR3 is made up of 12 amino acids. Germline CDR1 reads DFQATT; CDR2 reads SNEGSKA (reference sequence). V dropped 5 bases and J dropped 5 bases, with 10 bases sitting between them.

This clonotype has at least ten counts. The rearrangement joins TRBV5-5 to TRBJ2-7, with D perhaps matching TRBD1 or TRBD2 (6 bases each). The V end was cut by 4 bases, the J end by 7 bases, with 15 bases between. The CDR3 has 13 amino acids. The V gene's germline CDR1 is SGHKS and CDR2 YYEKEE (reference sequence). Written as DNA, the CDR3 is TGTGCCAGCAGCAAACCCGGAGGGGGTGAGCAGTACTTC. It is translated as CASSKPGGGEQYF.

The CDR3 loop is CSVGPSAPRRTGAFF. The CDR3 bases are TGCAGCGTGGGGCCCTCGGCCCCTCGTCGTACTGGAGCCTTCTTT. The chain links TRBV29-1 to TRBJ1-1; D possibly corresponds to TRBD1 (5 bases). The germline V gene encodes CDR1 SQVTM and CDR2 ANQGSEA. Deletions cut 6 bases from V and 14 bases from J, with 31 bases between. The CDR3 runs to 15 residues.

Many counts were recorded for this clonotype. The DNA of the CDR3 is TGTGCCAGCAGTGTTTATGTTGGACAGGCGAAAGTCACAGATACGCAGTATTTT. Encoded protein: CASSVYVGQAKVTDTQYF. This chain connects TRBV2 to TRBJ2-3; 7 positions agree with TRBD1. Germline V gene data show CDR1 as SNHLY and CDR2 as FYNNEI. The CDR3 covers 18 residues. With V trimmed by 4 bases and J by 2 bases, 15 bases remained unmatched.

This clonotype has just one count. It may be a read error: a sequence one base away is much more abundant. The chain's CDR3 is CAWSQPGETQYF. The CDR3, as DNA: TGTGCCTGGAGTCAGCCCGGAGAGACCCAGTACTTC. The chain carries TRBV30 and TRBJ2-5; no clear D. Germline CDR1 GTSNPN, CDR2 SVGIG (reference sequence). Trimming pared 2 bases from V and 4 bases from J, leaving 8 bases between. CDR3 size: 12 residues.

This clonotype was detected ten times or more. Here the CDR3 DNA reads TGTGCCAGTAGTATCGGGACCCGGGCCCTACGGTTTGAGCAGTTCTTC. Its translation is CASSIGTRALRFEQFF. The genes are TRBV19 and TRBJ2-1; D might be TRBD1 or TRBD2, each matching 5 bases. The CDR3 loop spans 16 amino acids. Trimming stripped 3 bases from V and 9 bases from J, with 21 bases between. Germline V CDR1 and CDR2: LNHDA, SQIVND (reference sequence).

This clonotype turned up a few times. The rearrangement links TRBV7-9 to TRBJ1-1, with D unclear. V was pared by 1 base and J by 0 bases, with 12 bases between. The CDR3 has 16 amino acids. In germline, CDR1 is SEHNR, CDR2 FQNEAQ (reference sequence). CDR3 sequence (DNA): TGTGCCAGCAGCTTAGGCAGCCAAATAATGAACACTGAAGCTTTCTTT. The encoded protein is CASSLGSQIMNTEAFF. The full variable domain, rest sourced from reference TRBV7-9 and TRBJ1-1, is DTGVSQNPRHKITKRGQNVTFRCDPISEHNRLYWYRQTLGQGPEFLTYFQNEAQLEKSRLLSDRFSAERPKGSFSTLEIQRTEQGDSAMYLCASSLGSQIMNTEAFFGQGTRLTVV.

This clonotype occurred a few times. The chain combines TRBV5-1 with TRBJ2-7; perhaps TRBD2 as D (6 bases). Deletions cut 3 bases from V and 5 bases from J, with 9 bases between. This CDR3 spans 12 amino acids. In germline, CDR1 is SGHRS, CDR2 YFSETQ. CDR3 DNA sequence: TGCGCCAGCAGCTGGGGGGTCGACGAGCAGTACTTC. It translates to CASSWGVDEQYF.

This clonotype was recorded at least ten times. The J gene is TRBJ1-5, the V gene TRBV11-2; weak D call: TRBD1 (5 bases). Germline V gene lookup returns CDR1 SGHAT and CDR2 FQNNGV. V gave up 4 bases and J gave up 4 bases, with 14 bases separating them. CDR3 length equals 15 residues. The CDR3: CASSSQAGENQPQHF. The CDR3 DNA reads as TGTGCCAGCAGCTCACAGGCGGGGGAAAATCAGCCCCAGCATTTT.

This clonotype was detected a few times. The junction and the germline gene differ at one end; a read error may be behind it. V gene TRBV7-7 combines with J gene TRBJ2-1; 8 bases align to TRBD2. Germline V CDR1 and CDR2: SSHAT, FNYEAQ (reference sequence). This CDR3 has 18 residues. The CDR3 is CASSLAMREARGPNEQFF. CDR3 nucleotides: TGTGCTAGCAGCTTAGCGATGCGGGAGGCCCGGGGTCCTAATGAGCAGTTCTTC.

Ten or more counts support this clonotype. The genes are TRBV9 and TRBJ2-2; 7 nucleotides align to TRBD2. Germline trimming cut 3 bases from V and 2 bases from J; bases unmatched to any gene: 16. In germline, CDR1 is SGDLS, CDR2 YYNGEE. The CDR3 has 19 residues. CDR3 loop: CASSGAGEEGLPNTGELFF. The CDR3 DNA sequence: TGTGCCAGCAGCGGGGCGGGGGAGGAAGGTTTGCCAAACACCGGGGAGCTGTTTTTT. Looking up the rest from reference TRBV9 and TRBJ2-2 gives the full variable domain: DSGVTQTPKHLITATGQRVTLRCSPRSGDLSVYWYQQSLDQGLQFLIQYYNGEERAKGNILERFSAQQFPDLHSELNLSSLELGDSALYFCASSGAGEEGLPNTGELFFGEGSRLTVL.

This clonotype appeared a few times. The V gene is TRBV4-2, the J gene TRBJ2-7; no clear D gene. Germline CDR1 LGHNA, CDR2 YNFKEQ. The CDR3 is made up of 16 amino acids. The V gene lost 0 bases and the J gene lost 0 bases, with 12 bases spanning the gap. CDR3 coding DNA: TGTGCCAGCAGCCAAGAATCGACCAGCTACTCCTACGAGCAGTACTTC. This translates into CASSQESTSYSYEQYF.

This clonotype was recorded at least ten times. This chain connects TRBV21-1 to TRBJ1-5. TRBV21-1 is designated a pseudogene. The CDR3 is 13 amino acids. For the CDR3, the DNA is TGTGCCCCGAGGGCCGGATCCAATCAGCCCCAGCATTTT. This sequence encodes CAPRAGSNQPQHF.

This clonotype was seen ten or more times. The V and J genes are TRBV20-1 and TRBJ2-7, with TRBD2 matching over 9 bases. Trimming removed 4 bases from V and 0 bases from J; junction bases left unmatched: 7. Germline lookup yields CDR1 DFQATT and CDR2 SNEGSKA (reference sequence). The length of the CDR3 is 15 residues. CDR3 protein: CSAKGLAASSYEQYF. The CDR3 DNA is TGCAGTGCTAAGGGACTAGCTGCTAGCTCCTACGAGCAGTACTTC.